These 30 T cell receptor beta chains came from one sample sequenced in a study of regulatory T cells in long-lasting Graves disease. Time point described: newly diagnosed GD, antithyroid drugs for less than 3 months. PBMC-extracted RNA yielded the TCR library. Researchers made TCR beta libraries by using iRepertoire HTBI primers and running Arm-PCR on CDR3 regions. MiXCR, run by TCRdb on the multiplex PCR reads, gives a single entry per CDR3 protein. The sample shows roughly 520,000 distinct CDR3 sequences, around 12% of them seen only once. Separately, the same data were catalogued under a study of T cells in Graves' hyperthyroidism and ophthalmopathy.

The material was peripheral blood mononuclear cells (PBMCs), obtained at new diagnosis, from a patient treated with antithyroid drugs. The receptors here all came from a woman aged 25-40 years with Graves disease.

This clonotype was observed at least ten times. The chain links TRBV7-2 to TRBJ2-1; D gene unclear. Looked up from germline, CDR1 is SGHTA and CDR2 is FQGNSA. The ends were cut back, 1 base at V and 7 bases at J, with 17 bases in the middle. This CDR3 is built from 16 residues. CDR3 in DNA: TGTGCCAGCAGCTTAGACCTCCTCAAAGTGGAAAATGAGCAGTTCTTC. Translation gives CASSLDLLKVENEQFF.

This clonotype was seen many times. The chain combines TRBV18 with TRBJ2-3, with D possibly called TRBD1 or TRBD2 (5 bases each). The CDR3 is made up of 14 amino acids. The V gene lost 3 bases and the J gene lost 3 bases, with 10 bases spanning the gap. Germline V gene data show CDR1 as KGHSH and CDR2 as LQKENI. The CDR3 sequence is CASSPRDHTDTQYF. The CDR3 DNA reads TGTGCCAGCTCACCCCGGGACCATACAGATACGCAGTATTTT. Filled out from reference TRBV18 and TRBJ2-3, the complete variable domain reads NAGVMQNPRHLVRRRGQEARLRCSPMKGHSHVYWYRQLPEEGLKFMVYLQKENIIDESGMPKERFSAEFPKEGPSILRIQQVVRGDSAAYFCASSPRDHTDTQYFGPGTRLTVL.

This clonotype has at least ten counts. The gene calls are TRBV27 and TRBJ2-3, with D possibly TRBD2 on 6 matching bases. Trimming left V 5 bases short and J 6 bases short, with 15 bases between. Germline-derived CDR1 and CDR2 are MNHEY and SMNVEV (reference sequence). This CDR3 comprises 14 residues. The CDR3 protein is CASSPRGLADTQYF. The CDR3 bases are TGTGCCAGCAGTCCCCGAGGGCTAGCGGATACGCAGTATTTT.

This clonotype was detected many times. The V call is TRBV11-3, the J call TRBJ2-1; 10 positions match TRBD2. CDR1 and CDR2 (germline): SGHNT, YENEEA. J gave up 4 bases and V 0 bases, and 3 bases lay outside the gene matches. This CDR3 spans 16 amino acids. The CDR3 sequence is CASSLESSGGYNEQFF. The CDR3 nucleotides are TGTGCCAGCAGCTTAGAATCTAGCGGGGGTTACAATGAGCAGTTCTTC.

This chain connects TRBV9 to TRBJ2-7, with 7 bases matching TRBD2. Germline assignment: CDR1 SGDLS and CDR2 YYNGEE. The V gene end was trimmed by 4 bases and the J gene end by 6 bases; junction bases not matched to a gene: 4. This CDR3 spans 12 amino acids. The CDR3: CASSLGTTEQYF. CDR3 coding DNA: TGTGCCAGCAGCCTCGGGACTACCGAGCAGTACTTC.

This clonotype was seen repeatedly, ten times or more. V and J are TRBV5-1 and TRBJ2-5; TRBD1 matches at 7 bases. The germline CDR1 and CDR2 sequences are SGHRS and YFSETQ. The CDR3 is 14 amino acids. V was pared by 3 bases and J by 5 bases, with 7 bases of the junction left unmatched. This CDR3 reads CASSWDRARETQYF. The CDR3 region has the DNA TGCGCCAGCAGCTGGGACAGAGCGAGGGAGACCCAGTACTTC.

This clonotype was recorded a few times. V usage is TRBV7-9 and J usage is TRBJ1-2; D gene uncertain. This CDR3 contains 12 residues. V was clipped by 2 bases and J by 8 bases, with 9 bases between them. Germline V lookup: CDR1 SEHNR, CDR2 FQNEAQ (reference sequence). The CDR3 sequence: CASSLRGLGYTF. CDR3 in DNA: TGTGCCAGCAGCTTAAGAGGGCTAGGCTACACCTTC.

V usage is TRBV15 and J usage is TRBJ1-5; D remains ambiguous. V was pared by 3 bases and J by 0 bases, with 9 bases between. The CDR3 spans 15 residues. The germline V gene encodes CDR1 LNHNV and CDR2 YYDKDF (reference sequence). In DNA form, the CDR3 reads TGTGCCACCAGCAGGATCAAGAATAGCAATCAGCCCCAGCATTTT. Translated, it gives CATSRIKNSNQPQHF.

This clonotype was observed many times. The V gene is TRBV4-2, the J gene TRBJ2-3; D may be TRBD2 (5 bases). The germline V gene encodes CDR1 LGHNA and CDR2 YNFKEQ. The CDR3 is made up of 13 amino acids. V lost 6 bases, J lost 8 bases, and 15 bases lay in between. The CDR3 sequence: CASSPTSLGTQYF. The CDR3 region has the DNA TGTGCCAGCAGTCCTACTAGTCTGGGTACGCAGTATTTT.

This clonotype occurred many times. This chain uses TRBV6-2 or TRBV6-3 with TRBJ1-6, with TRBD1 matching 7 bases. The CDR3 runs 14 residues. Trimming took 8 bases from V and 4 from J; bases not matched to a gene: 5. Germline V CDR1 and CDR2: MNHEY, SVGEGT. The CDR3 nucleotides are TGTGCCAGCGGAGGCAGGGGGTATAATTCACCCCTCCACTTT. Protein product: CASGGRGYNSPLHF.

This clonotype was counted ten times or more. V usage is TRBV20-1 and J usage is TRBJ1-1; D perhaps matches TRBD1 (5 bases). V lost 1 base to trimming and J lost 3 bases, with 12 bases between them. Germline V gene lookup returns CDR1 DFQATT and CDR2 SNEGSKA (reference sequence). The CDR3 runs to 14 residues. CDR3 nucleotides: TGCAGTGCTAGAGGACTCCGGGGGTACACTGAAGCTTTCTTT. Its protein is CSARGLRGYTEAFF.

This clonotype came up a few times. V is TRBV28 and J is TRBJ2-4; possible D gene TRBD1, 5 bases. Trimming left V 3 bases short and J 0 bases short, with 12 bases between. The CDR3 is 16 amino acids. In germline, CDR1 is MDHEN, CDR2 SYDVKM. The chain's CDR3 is CASSLAQALAKNIQYF. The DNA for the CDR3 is TGTGCCAGCAGTTTGGCACAGGCTTTAGCCAAAAACATTCAGTACTTC.

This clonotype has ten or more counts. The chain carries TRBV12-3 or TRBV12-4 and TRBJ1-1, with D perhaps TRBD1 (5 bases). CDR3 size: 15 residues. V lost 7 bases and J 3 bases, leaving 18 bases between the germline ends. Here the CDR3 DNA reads TGTGCCAGCATAAGGGCAGGGATCAGCCACACTGAAGCTTTCTTT. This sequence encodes CASIRAGISHTEAFF.

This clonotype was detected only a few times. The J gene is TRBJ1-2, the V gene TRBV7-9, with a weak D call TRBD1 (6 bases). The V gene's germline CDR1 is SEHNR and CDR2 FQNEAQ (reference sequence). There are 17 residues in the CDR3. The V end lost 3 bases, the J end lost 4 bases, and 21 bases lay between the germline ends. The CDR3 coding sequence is TGTGCCAGCAGCTTGGACGTCCAGGGGCGGTCGGCCTATGGCTACACCTTC. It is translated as CASSLDVQGRSAYGYTF.

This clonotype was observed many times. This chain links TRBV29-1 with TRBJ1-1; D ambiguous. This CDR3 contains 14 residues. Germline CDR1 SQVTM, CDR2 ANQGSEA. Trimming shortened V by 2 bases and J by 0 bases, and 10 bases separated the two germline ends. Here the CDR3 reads CSVEKGGMNTEAFF. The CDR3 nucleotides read TGCAGCGTTGAAAAGGGAGGGATGAACACTGAAGCTTTCTTT.

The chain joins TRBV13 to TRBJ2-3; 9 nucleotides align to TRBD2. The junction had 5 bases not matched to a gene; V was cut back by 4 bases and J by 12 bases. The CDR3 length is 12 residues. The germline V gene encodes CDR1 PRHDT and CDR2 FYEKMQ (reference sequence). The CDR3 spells CASSSAGGKQYF. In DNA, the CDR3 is TGTGCCAGCAGCTCTGCGGGAGGGAAACAGTATTTT. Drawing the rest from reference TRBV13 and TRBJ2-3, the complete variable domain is AAGVIQSPRHLIKEKRETATLKCYPIPRHDTVYWYQQGPGQDPQFLISFYEKMQSDKGSIPDRFSAQQFSDYHSELNMSSLELGDSALYFCASSSAGGKQYFGPGTRLTVL.

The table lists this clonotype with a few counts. CDR3: CATSDPPRDGEQFF. CDR3 sequence (DNA): TGTGCCACCAGTGATCCCCCGCGGGACGGTGAGCAGTTCTTC. The J gene is TRBJ2-1, the V gene TRBV24-1; TRBD2 might be the D (6 bases). Germline V gene data show CDR1 as KGHDR and CDR2 as SFDVKD. Trimming pared 3 bases from V and 9 bases from J, leaving 14 bases between. The CDR3 is made up of 14 amino acids.

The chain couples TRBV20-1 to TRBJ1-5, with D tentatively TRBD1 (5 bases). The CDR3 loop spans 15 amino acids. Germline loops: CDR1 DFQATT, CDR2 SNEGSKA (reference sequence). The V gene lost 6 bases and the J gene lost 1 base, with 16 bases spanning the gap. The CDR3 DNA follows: TGCAGTGCCGGGATGGGGACGGGGAGCAATCAGCCCCAGCATTTT. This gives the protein CSAGMGTGSNQPQHF.

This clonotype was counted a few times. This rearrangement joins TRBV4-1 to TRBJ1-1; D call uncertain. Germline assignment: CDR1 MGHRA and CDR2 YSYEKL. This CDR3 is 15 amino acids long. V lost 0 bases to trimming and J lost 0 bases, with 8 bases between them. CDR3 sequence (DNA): TGCGCCAGCAGCCAAGAGAAGGAGGTGAACACTGAAGCTTTCTTT. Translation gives CASSQEKEVNTEAFF.

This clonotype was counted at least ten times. The CDR3 spells CAWSIITWDNEQFF. The CDR3 coding sequence is TGTGCCTGGAGCATTATCACCTGGGACAATGAGCAGTTCTTC. The rearrangement links TRBV30 to TRBJ2-1, with D unclear. Trimming pared 3 bases from V and 5 bases from J, leaving 14 bases between. CDR1 is GTSNPN, CDR2 SVGIG, per germline (reference sequence). The CDR3 has 14 amino acids.

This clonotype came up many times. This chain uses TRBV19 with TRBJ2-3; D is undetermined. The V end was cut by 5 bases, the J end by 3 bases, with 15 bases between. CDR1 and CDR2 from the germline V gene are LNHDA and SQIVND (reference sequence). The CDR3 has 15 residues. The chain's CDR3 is CASSVPLGMTDTQYF. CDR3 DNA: TGTGCCAGTAGTGTCCCCTTGGGAATGACAGATACGCAGTATTTT.

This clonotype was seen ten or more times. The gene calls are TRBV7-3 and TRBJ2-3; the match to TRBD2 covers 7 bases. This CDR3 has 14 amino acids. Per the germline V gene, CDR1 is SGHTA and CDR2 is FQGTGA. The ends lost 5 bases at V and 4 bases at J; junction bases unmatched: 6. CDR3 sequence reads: CASSRTGGSDTQYF. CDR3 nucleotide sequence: TGTGCCAGCAGCAGAACGGGAGGCTCAGATACGCAGTATTTT.

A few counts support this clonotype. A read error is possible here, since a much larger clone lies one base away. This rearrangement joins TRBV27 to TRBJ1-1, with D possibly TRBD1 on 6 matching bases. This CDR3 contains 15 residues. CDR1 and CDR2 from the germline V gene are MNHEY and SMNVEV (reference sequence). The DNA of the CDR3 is TGTGCCAGCAGCTCGAGGGGGGGCGAGAACACTGGAGCTTTCTTT. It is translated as CASSSRGGENTGAFF.

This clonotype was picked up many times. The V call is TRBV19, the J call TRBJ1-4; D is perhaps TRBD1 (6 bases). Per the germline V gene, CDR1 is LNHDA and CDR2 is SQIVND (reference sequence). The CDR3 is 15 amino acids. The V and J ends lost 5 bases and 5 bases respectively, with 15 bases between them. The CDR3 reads CASSSYRVGNEKLFF. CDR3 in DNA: TGTGCCAGTAGTTCCTACAGGGTCGGGAATGAAAAACTGTTTTTT.

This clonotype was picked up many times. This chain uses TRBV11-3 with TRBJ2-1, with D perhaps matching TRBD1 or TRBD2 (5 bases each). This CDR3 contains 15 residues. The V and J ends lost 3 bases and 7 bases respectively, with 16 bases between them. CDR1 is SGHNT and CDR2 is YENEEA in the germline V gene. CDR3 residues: CASSFTGTKANEQFF. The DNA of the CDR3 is TGTGCCAGCAGCTTCACCGGGACGAAGGCGAATGAGCAGTTCTTC.

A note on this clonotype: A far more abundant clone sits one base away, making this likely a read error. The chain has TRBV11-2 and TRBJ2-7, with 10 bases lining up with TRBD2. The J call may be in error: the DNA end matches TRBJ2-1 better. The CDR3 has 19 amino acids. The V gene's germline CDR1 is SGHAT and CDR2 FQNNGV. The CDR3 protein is CVSSLGLGGSSGRAYEQFF. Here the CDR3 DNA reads TGTGTCAGCAGCTTAGGTTTAGGCGGGTCTAGCGGGAGAGCCTATGAGCAGTTCTTC.

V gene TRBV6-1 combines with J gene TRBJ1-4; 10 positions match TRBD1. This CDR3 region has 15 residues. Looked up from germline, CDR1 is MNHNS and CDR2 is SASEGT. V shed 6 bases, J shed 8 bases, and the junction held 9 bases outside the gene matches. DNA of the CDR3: TGTGCCAGCAGCCGTGACAGGGGGCTGGAAGAAAAACTGTTTTTT. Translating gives CASSRDRGLEEKLFF.

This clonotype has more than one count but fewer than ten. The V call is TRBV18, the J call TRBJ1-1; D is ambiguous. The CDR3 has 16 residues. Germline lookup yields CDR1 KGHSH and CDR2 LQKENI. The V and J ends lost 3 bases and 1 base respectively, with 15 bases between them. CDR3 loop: CASSPSLGRGNTEAFF. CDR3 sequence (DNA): TGTGCCAGCTCACCCAGTTTAGGCCGTGGGAACACTGAAGCTTTCTTT.

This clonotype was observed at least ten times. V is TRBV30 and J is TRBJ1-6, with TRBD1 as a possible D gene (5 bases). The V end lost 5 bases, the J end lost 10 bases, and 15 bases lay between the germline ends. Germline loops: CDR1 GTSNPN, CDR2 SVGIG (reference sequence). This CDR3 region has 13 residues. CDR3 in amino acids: CAWRSRENSPLHF. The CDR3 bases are TGTGCCTGGCGGAGCAGGGAAAACTCACCCCTCCACTTT.

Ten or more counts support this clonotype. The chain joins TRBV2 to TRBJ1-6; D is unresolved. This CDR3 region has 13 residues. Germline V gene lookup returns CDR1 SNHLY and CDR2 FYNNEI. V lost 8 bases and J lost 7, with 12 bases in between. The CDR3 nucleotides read TGTGCCAGCTGGGCCGTGGCAAATTCACCCCTCCACTTT. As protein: CASWAVANSPLHF.